This T cell receptor (beta chain) originates from a study of blood T cell repertoires in COVID-19. Study context: The United States, Italy and Spain provided the acute and convalescent COVID-19 samples.

Germline CDR1 SNHLY, CDR2 FYNNEI. The CDR3 contains 16 residues. Trimming took 5 bases from V and 2 from J; bases not matched to a gene: 6. Data came from immunoSEQ multiplex PCR; TCRdb stores just in-frame clones and leaves some out. The sample has over 300,000 clones; roughly 87% are singletons. Enrolled through a virtual design, the participants were between roughly 18 and 90 years of age and came from 24 US areas. The sequenced material came from PBMCs or T cells enriched from blood (not recorded which). The chain recombines TRBV2 with TRBJ2-5; 12 bases align to TRBD2. This clonotype was sampled from a woman aged 25 to 39 who had recovered from COVID-19. In nucleotides, the CDR3 is TGTGCCAGCAGTCCTACACTAGCGGGGGGACAAGAGACCCAGTACTTC. Protein product: CASSPTLAGGQETQYF.